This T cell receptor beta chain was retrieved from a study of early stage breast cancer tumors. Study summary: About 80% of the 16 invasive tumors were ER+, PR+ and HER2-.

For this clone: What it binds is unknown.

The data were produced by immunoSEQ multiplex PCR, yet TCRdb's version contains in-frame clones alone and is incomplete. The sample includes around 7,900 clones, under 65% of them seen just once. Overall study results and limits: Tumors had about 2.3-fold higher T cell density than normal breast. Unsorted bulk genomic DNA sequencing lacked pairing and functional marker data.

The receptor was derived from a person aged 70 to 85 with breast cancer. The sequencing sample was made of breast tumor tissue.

CDR3: CAWSPGGANSGNTIYF. DNA of the CDR3: TGTGCCTGGAGCCCAGGGGGCGCTAATTCCGGAAACACCATATATTTT. The chain recombines TRBV30 with TRBJ1-3; 8 bases map to TRBD1. This CDR3 has 16 residues. Germline lookup yields CDR1 GTSNPN and CDR2 SVGIG (reference sequence). With V trimmed by 3 bases and J by 4 bases, 11 bases remained unmatched.